This T cell receptor (beta chain) was captured in a study of shared clonotypes between healthy human individuals (TCRdb year 2020). Regarding the complete study: Three men and a couple of women, aged 18 to 49 years, made up the cohort. Leukapheresis yielded between about 0.85 and 9 billion PBMCs per donor. The study deeply sequenced blood TCR repertoires of roughly five healthy adults to estimate repertoire size and the extent of clonotype sharing between individuals. Libraries were prepared and TCR repertoires were sequenced by different laboratories using diverse techniques, in order to increase sequencing depth and limit assay-specific biases. For each donor, CD4 naive and CD4 memory were each run on three plates, CD8 naive on two plates, and CD8 memory on one plate.

Broad study findings and their caveats: Sampling was restricted to blood, and TCR repertoires in tissues likely differ from the TCR repertoires found in blood. Based on pairwise subsampling, the degree of clonotype sharing among donors was expected to be affected by sequencing depth. Incomplete sequencing was indicated by rarefaction of sorted-subset datasets, despite the large sequencing depth. Across four donors, approximately 4.9% of naive CD4, approximately 3.6% of naive CD8, 2.3% of memory CD4, and approximately 0.4% of memory CD8 clonotypes were shared. Compared with non-shared clonotypes, the clonotypes found in all four sorted-subset donors had higher generation probabilities. Estimated clonotype richness was generally larger for naive than for memory subsets. The genetic and exposure-history diversity represented was limited by the small number of donors.

A word on this clone: It lacks a known antigen. Base qualities are not at hand, and no much larger clone is one base apart.

Including the terminal cysteine and phenylalanine, the CDR3 comprises 15 residues. Kept here is only the CDR3 DNA, which spans 45 bases and is read in frame from base 1. Based on the germline V gene, the CDR1 and CDR2 sequences are ENHRY and SYGVKD. V loses 0 bases of germline sequence and J loses 4 bases, and the interval between the two ends is 12 bases. Using the deep immunoSEQ assay, TCR CDR3 regions were amplified from genomic DNA by multiplex PCR. Genomic DNA extracted from each cell subset was distributed evenly over all wells of several immunoSEQ 96-well plates, and each plate served as one replicate. For sorted subsets, 200 to 250 ng genomic DNA, equal to about 30,000 T cell genomes, was loaded into each replicate PCR. The purified libraries were quantified using a Qubit 3.0 fluorometer, sized with a Bioanalyzer 2100, and then quantified again using the KAPA Library Quantification kit. A separate single-read 150-cycle Illumina NextSeq 550 flow cell was used to sequence each immunoSEQ 96-well plate. The paper's data handling went like this. Because only junctional sequences without quality scores were contained in the immunoSEQ output, filtering matching that applied to full-length reads could not be performed. Sequences were annotated with PyIR, a Python wrapper for IgBLAST v1.9, using IMGT germline references to assign V/J genes and CDR3. Reads with weak V/J assignments (E-value above 1e-6), missing CDR3, stop codons, out-of-frame junctions, or ambiguous translated residues were removed. V3J clonotypes were defined as sequences sharing an identical inferred V gene, J gene, and CDR3 amino acid sequence. To compute the percentage overlap between repertoires, the number of shared unique clonotypes was divided by the size of the smaller repertoire. Repertoire richness was assessed with RTK rarefaction, the Chao1 estimator, and Recon v2.1 estimates of unobserved clonotypes. Generation probabilities were computed with OLGA for all TCRbeta clonotypes obtained by the gDNA method from a handful of donors. This immuneACCESS table, as held by TCRdb, lists in-frame sequences with V and J called but not all clones. Of the missing ones, under half trace to an unresolved V gene in checked studies; the others have no known cause. The V and J calls and clone size come from that table; D and trimming were worked out from the DNA. The sample table lists fewer than 1.8 million clones, approximately 98.5% of them with a count of one. 0.36% of the sample is in the top ten clones.

Donors were healthy HIV-negative adults with no recently reported acute infections or vaccinations. Only Caucasian adults living in Nashville, Tennessee, USA were represented among the donors. Magnetic negative selection was used to enrich CD4+ T cells, after which naive cells were positively selected on CD45RA and the negative fraction became the memory subset. After blood collection by leukapheresis, PBMCs were isolated using Ficoll-Histopaque density gradient centrifugation and then cryopreserved in the vapor phase of liquid nitrogen. Analytical flow cytometry was used to check the purity and quantity of every magnetically sorted T cell population. From each sorted fraction, genomic DNA was isolated and quantified by UV absorbance on a Nanodrop 2000c.

The receptor was derived from a young man in good health. The sequenced material came from naive CD4+ T cells sorted from blood. Per the publication, the cell subset or site label means: CD45RA+ positively selected. The V and J genes are TRBV10-3 and TRBJ1-1, with the D gene call left open. The CDR3 region reads CAISESFRDSTEAFF. The nucleotides read TGTGCCATCAGTGAGTCGTTTCGGGATAGCACTGAAGCTTTCTTT.